The clone carrying this T cell receptor beta chain was seen only a few times. TCRdb re-called the RT-PCR reads with MiXCR, one entry per CDR3 protein. The sample comprises almost 700,000 distinct CDR3 sequences, approximately 15% of which are singletons, and about 3.6% rests with the top ten. The V end lost 6 bases, the J end lost 4 bases, and 13 bases lay between the germline ends. This CDR3 has 15 residues. Material for sequencing was memory CD4+ T cells from blood. The receptor comes from a female donor in good health, serving as a healthy control. The gene calls are TRBV12-3 or TRBV12-4 and TRBJ2-6; D gene ambiguous. The CDR3 loop is CASSLRTVGANVLTF. CDR3 nucleotide sequence: TGTGCCAGCAGCTTAAGGACGGTCGGGGCCAACGTCCTGACTTTC.